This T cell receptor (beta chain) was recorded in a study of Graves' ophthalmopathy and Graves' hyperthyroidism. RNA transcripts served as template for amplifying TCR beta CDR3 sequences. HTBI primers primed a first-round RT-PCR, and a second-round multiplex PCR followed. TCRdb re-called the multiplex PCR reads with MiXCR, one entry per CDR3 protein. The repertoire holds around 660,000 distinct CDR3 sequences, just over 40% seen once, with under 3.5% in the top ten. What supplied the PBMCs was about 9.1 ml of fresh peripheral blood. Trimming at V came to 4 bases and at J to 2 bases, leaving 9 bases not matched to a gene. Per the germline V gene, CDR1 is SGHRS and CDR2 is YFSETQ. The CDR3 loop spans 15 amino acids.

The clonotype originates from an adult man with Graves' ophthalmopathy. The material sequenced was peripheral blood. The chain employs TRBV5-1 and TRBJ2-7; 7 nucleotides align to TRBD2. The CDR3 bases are TGCGCCAGCAGCCTATCCGGGACTACGACCTACGAGCAGTACTTC. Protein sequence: CASSLSGTTTYEQYF.